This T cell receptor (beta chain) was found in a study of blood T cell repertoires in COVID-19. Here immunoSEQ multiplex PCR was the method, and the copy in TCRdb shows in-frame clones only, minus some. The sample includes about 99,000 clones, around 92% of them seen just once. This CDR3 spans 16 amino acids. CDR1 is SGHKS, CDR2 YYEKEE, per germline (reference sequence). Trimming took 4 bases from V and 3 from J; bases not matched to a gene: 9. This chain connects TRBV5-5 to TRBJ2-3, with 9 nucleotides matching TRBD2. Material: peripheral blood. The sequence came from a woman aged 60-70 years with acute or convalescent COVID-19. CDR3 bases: TGTGCCAGCAGCCCCGGAGGCAGCGGGGGGACAGATACGCAGTATTTT. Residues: CASSPGGSGGTDTQYF.